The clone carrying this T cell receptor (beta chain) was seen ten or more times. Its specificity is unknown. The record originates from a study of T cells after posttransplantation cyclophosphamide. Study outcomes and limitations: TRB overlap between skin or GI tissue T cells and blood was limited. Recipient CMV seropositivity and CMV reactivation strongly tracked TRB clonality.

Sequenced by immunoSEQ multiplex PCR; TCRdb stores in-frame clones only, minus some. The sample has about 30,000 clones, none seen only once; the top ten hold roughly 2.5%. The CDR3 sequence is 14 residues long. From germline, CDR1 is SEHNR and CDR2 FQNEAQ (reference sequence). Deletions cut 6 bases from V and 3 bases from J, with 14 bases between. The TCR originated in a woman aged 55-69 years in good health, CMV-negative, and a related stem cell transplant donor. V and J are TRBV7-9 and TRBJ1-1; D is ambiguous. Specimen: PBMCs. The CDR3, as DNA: TGTGCCAGCAGTAGCGGAGGTACTCACACTGAAGCTTTCTTT. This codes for CASSSGGTHTEAFF.